This T cell receptor beta chain was sequenced during a study of blood T cell repertoires in COVID-19. Study details: Samples came from the United States, Italy and Spain, spanning acute and convalescent COVID-19. The analysed material was cDNA or gDNA that came from T cells, B-cell-depleted T cells, or PBMCs.

Per the original data handling: Amplifying reference gene primers gave estimates of nucleated cell counts. The protocol was immunoSEQ multiplex PCR, while the TCRdb copy is restricted to in-frame clones and leaves out a portion. Clone size and the V and J calls come from that table; the DNA yielded D and trimming. The sample has tens of thousands of clones; around 80% are singletons. V lost 3 bases to trimming and J lost 4 bases; unmatched junction nucleotides: 9. Germline V CDR1 and CDR2: MDHEN, SYDVKM. The CDR3 sequence is 17 residues long. The sample was peripheral blood. The clonotype originates from a man at least 80 years old with active or convalescent COVID-19. The chain joins TRBV28 to TRBJ1-2, with 12 bases identical to TRBD1. The CDR3 coding sequence is TGTGCCAGCAGTTTCGGGACAGGGGGCCCACAGACCTATGGCTACACCTTC. Its protein is CASSFGTGGPQTYGYTF.